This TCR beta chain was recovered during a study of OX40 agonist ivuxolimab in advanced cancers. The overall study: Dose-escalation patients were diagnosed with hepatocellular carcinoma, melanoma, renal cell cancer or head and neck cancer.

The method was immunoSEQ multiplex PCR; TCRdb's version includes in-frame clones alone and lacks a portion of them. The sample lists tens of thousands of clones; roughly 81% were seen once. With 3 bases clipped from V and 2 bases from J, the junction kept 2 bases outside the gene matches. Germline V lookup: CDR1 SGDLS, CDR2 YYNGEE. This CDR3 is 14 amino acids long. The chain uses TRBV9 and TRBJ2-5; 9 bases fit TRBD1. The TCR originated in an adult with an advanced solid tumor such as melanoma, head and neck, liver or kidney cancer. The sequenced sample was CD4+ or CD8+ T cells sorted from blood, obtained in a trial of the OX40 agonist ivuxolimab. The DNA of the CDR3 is TGTGCCAGCAGCGAACAGGGGGCGCAAGAGACCCAGTACTTC. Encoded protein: CASSEQGAQETQYF.